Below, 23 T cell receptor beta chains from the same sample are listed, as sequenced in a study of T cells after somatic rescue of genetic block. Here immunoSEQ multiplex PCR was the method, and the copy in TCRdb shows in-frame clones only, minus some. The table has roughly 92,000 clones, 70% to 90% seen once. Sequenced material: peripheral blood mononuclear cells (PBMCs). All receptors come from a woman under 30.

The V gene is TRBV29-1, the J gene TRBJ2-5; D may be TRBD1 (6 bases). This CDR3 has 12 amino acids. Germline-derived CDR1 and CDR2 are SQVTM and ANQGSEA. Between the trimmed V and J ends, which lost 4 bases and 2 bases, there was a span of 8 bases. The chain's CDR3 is CSVGTAQETQYF. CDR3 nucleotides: TGCAGCGTTGGGACAGCACAAGAGACCCAGTACTTC. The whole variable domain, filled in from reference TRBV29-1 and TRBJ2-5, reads SAVISQKPSRDICQRGTSLTIQCQVDSQVTMMFWYRQQPGQSLTLIATANQGSEATYESGFVIDKFPISRPNLTFSTLTVSNMSPEDSSIYLCSVGTAQETQYFGPGTRLLVL.

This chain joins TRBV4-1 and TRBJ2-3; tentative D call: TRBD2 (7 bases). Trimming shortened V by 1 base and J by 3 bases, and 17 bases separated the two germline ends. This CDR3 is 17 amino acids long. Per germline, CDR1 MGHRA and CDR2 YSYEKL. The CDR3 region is CASSQGLWAGATDTQYF. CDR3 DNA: TGCGCCAGCAGCCAAGGGTTATGGGCGGGGGCTACAGATACGCAGTATTTT.

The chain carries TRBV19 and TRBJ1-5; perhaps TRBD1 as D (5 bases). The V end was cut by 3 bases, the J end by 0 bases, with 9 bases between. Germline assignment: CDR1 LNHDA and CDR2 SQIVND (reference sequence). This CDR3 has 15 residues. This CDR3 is CASSMTDYSNQPQHF. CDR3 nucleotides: TGTGCCAGTAGTATGACAGATTATAGCAATCAGCCCCAGCATTTT.

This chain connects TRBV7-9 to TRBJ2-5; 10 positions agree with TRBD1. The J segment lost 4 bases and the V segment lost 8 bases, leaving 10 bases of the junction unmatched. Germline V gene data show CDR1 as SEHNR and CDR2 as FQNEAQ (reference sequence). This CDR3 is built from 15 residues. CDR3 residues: CASATRQGAGETQYF. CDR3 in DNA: TGTGCCAGCGCGACCCGACAGGGGGCAGGAGAGACCCAGTACTTC.

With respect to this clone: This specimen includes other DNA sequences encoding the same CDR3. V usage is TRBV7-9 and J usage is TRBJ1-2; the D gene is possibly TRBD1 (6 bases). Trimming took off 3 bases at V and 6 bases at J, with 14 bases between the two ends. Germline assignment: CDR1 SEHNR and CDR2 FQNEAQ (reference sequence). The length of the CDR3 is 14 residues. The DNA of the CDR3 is TGTGCCAGCAGCTTGGAAGGGCCAGGGGATGGCTACACCTTC. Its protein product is CASSLEGPGDGYTF.

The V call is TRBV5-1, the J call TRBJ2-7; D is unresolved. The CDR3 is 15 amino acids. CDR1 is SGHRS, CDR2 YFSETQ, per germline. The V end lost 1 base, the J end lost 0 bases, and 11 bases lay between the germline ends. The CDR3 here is CASSLLGVSSYEQYF. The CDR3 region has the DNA TGCGCCAGCAGCTTGCTTGGGGTGAGCTCCTACGAGCAGTACTTC.

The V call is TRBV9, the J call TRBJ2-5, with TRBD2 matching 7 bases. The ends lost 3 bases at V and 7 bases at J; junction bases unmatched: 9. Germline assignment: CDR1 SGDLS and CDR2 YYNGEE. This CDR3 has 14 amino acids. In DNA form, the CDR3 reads TGTGCCAGCAGCGCGGGGGAGGGGTTTGGGACCCAGTACTTC. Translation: CASSAGEGFGTQYF.

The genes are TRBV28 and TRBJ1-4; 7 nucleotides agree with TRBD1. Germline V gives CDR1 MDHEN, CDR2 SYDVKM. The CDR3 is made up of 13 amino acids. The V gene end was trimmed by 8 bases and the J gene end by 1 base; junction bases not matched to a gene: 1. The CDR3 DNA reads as TGTGCCAGCCACAGGGGAACTAATGAAAAACTGTTTTTT. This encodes CASHRGTNEKLFF.

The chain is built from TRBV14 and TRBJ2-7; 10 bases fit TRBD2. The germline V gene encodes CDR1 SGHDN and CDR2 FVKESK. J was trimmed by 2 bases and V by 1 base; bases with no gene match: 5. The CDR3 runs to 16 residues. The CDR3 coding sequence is TGTGCCAGCAGCCAAGTCCGGACTAGCGGACCCTACGAGCAGTACTTC. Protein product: CASSQVRTSGPYEQYF. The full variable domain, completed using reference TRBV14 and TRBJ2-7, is EAGVTQFPSHSVIEKGQTVTLRCDPISGHDNLYWYRRVMGKEIKFLLHFVKESKQDESGMPNNRFLAERTGGTYSTLKVQPAELEDSGVYFCASSQVRTSGPYEQYFGPGTRLTVT.

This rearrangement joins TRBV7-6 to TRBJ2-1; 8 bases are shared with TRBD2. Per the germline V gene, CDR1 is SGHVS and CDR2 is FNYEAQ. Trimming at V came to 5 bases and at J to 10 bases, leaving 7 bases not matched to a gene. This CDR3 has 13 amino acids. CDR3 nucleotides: TGTGCCAGCAGCCTGGGGGCTAGCGGGGAGCAGTTCTTC. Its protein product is CASSLGASGEQFF.

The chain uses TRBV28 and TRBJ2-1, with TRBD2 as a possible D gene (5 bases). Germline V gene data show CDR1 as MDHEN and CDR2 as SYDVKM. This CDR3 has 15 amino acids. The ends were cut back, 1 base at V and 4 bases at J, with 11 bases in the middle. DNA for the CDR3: TGTGCCAGCAGTTTATTCAGTGGGAGTTACAATGAGCAGTTCTTC. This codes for CASSLFSGSYNEQFF.

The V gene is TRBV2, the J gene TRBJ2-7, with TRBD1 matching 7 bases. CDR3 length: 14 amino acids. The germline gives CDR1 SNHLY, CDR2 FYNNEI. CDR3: CATKQGRGSREQYF. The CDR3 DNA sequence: TGTGCTACGAAGCAGGGCAGGGGGTCTCGCGAGCAGTACTTC.

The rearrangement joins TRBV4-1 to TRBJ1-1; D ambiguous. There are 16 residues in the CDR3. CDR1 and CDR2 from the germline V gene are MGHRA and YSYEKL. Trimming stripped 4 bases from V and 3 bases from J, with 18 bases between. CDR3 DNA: TGCGCCAGCAGCCCCTTGGACTTATTTATATACACTGAAGCTTTCTTT. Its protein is CASSPLDLFIYTEAFF.

CDR3 nucleotide sequence: TGTGCCACATGGACCTTCAGGGGGAATGATCAGCCCCAGCATTTT. Translating it yields CATWTFRGNDQPQHF. The genes are TRBV28 and TRBJ1-5, with 7 bases that match TRBD1. This CDR3 has 15 amino acids. Germline V CDR1 and CDR2: MDHEN, SYDVKM. The trim removed 10 bases at V and 5 bases at J, leaving 14 bases unmatched.

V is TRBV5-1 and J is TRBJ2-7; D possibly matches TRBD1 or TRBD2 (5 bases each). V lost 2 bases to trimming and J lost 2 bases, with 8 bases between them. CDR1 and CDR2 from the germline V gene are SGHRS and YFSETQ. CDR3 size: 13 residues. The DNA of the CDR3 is TGCGCCAGCAGCTTCGGGGCCGCCTACGAGCAGTACTTC. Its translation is CASSFGAAYEQYF. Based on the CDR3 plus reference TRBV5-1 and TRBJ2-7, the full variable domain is KAGVTQTPRYLIKTRGQQVTLSCSPISGHRSVSWYQQTPGQGLQFLFEYFSETQRNKGNFPGRFSGRQFSNSRSEMNVSTLELGDSALYLCASSFGAAYEQYFGPGTRLTVT.

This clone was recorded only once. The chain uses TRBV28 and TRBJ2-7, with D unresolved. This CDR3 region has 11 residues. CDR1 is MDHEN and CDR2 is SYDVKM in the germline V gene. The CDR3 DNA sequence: TGTGCCAGCAGTACCCAGCGCTTGTCTGTCGTC. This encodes CASSTQRLSVV.

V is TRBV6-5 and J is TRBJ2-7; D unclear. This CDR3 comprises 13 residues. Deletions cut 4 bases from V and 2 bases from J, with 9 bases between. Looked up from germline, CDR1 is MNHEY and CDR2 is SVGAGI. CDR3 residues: CASSSLRTYEQYF. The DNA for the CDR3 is TGTGCCAGCAGTTCCCTACGGACCTACGAGCAGTACTTC.

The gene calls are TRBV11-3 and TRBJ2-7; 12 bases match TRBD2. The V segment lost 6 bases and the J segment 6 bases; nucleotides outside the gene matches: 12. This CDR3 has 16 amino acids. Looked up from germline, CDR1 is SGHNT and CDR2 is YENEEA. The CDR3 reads CASSHLLAGGPTEQYF. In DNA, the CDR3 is TGTGCCAGCAGTCACCTCCTAGCGGGAGGGCCGACCGAGCAGTACTTC. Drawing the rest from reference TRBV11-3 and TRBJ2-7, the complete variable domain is EAGVVQSPRYKIIEKKQPVAFWCNPISGHNTLYWYLQNLGQGPELLIRYENEEAVDDSQLPKDRFSAERLKGVDSTLKIQPAELGDSAVYLCASSHLLAGGPTEQYFGPGTRLTVT.

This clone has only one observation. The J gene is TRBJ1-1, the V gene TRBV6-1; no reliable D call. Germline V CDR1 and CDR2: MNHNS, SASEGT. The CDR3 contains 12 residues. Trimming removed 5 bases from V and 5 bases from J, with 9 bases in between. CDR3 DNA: TGTGCCAGCAGTCCCTGGGTAACTGAAGCTTTCTTT. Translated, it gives CASSPWVTEAFF.

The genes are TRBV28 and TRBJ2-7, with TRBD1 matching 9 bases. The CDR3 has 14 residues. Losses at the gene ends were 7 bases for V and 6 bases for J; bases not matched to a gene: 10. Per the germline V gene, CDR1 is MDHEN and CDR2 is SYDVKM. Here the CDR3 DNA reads TGTGCCAGCAAACCCGGGACAGGGACTCGCGAGCAGTACTTC. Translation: CASKPGTGTREQYF. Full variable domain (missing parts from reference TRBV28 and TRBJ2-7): DVKVTQSSRYLVKRTGEKVFLECVQDMDHENMFWYRQDPGLGLRLIYFSYDVKMKEKGDIPEGYSVSREKKERFSLILESASTNQTSMYLCASKPGTGTREQYFGPGTRLTVT.

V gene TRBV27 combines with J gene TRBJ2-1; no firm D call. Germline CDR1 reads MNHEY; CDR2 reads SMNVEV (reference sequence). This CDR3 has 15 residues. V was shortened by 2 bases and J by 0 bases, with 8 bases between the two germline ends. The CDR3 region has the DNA TGTGCCAGCAGTTTACGGAAGAGCTCCTACAATGAGCAGTTCTTC. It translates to CASSLRKSSYNEQFF.

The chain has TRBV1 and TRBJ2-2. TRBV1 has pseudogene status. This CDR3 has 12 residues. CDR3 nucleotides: TGCACCAGCAGCCAAGATCGAGGGGAGCTGTTTTTT. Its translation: CTSSQDRGELFF.

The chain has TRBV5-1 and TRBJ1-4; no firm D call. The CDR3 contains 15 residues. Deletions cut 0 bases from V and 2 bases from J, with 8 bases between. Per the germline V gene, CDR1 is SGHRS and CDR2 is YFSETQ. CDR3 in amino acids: CASSLASVTNEKLFF. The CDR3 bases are TGCGCCAGCAGCTTGGCAAGTGTCACTAATGAAAAACTGTTTTTT.